This is a list of T cell receptor beta chains from one sample in a study of blood T cell repertoires in COVID-19. Assay: immunoSEQ multiplex PCR; the TCRdb copy retains only in-frame clones and omits some. The table lists more than 200,000 clones, approximately 81% of them singletons, with approximately 8% in the top ten. Specimen: peripheral blood. Every receptor here comes from a woman aged 80 or over with acute or convalescent COVID-19. Both conserved end residues are part of each CDR3. The D gene is left open where the match is weak. A clone size is listed for some rows: how often the clone was seen (once, few, many), or a class if it is expanded.

clone_size: -; j_call: TRBJ2-5; v_call: TRBV11-2; d_call: -; cdr3_aa: CASSLRPGGKETQYF; cdr3_nt: TGTGCCAGCAGCTTACGCCCAGGGGGGAAAGAGACCCAGTACTTC
clone_size: -; j_call: TRBJ2-5; v_call: TRBV7-8; d_call: TRBD2; cdr3_aa: CASSLGGSGVETQYF; cdr3_nt: TGTGCCAGCAGCTTAGGAGGGAGCGGGGTAGAGACCCAGTACTTC
clone_size: -; j_call: TRBJ1-1; v_call: TRBV5-1; d_call: -; cdr3_aa: CASSLGGQGTEAFF; cdr3_nt: TGCGCCAGCAGCTTGGGGGGCCAGGGGACTGAAGCTTTCTTT
clone_size: -; j_call: TRBJ2-1; v_call: TRBV19; d_call: TRBD2; cdr3_aa: CASSTPRLAGAYNEQFF; cdr3_nt: TGTGCCAGTAGTACGCCGCGACTAGCGGGAGCTTACAATGAGCAGTTCTTC
clone_size: -; j_call: TRBJ2-5; v_call: TRBV5-6; d_call: TRBD1; cdr3_aa: CASSLGQGARGETQYF; cdr3_nt: TGTGCCAGCAGCTTGGGGCAGGGGGCCAGGGGAGAGACCCAGTACTTC
clone_size: -; j_call: TRBJ2-3; v_call: TRBV9; d_call: TRBD1; cdr3_aa: CASSVFTGQGTDTQYF; cdr3_nt: TGTGCCAGCAGCGTTTTCACGGGACAGGGCACAGATACGCAGTATTTT
clone_size: few; j_call: TRBJ1-1; v_call: TRBV5-4; d_call: TRBD1; cdr3_aa: CASSPGQGLEAFF; cdr3_nt: TGTGCCAGCAGCCCGGGACAGGGGTTGGAGGCTTTCTTT
clone_size: few; j_call: TRBJ2-7; v_call: TRBV27; d_call: -; cdr3_aa: CASSRAGRYEQYF; cdr3_nt: TGTGCCAGCAGTAGGGCGGGCAGATACGAGCAGTACTTC
clone_size: many; j_call: TRBJ2-2; v_call: TRBV5-6; d_call: TRBD2; cdr3_aa: CASSSVSGENTGELFF; cdr3_nt: TGTGCCAGCAGCTCCGTTAGCGGGGAGAACACCGGGGAGCTGTTTTTT
clone_size: -; j_call: TRBJ1-4; v_call: TRBV29-1; d_call: TRBD1; cdr3_aa: CSARTGKSEKLFF; cdr3_nt: TGCAGCGCCAGGACAGGGAAAAGTGAAAAACTGTTTTTT
clone_size: -; j_call: TRBJ2-5; v_call: TRBV5-1; d_call: TRBD2; cdr3_aa: CASSLGLRLAIEETQYF; cdr3_nt: TGCGCCAGCAGCTTGGGACTGCGACTAGCCATCGAAGAGACCCAGTACTTC
clone_size: -; j_call: TRBJ1-2; v_call: TRBV7-9; d_call: TRBD1; cdr3_aa: CASIRDRGAYGYTF; cdr3_nt: TGTGCCAGCATCAGGGACAGGGGGGCCTATGGCTACACCTTC
clone_size: -; j_call: TRBJ2-1; v_call: TRBV25-1; d_call: TRBD2; cdr3_aa: CASRDGGGYNEQFF; cdr3_nt: TGTGCCAGCAGGGATGGGGGGGGCTACAATGAGCAGTTCTTC
clone_size: -; j_call: TRBJ2-2; v_call: TRBV3-1/TRBV3-2; d_call: -; cdr3_aa: CASSPYLSGELFF; cdr3_nt: TGTGCCAGCAGCCCCTACCTGTCCGGGGAGCTGTTTTTT